The 30 T cell receptor beta chains presented below share a single source sample, sequenced in a study of blood T cell repertoires in COVID-19. Here immunoSEQ multiplex PCR was the method, and the copy in TCRdb shows in-frame clones only, minus some. The table has roughly 340,000 clones, roughly 86% seen once. Sequenced sample: PBMCs or T cells enriched from blood (not recorded which). These receptors were obtained from a man aged 40-55 years in a cohort exposed to, infected with or recovered from COVID-19 (not recorded which).

The CDR3 nucleotides read TGTGCCAGCACCCTGACAGGGGTGAAGAATGAGCAGTTCTTC. Translation: CASTLTGVKNEQFF. This chain joins TRBV3-1 (or the pseudogene TRBV3-2) and TRBJ2-1, with 8 bases lining up with TRBD1. The CDR3 spans 14 residues. Trimming took 7 bases from V and 7 from J; bases not matched to a gene: 9. CDR1 LGHDT and CDR2 YNNKEL come from the germline V gene (reference sequence).

This sequence joins TRBV25-1 and TRBJ1-5; TRBD1 aligns across 8 bases. V was clipped by 4 bases and J by 4 bases; unmatched bases: 6. CDR3 size: 15 residues. Germline CDR1 and CDR2: MGHDK and SYGVNS. The CDR3 DNA sequence: TGTGCCAGCAGTGTGACAGGGGCAGGGAATCAGCCCCAGCATTTT. Its protein product is CASSVTGAGNQPQHF.

V and J are TRBV19 and TRBJ1-5; 8 bases are shared with TRBD1. CDR1 and CDR2 (germline): LNHDA, SQIVND (reference sequence). J was trimmed by 0 bases and V by 7 bases; bases with no gene match: 5. CDR3 size: 15 residues. The CDR3 DNA reads TGTGCCAGTAACAGGGACAGGACTAGCAATCAGCCCCAGCATTTT. Its protein product is CASNRDRTSNQPQHF.

The chain carries TRBV25-1 and TRBJ2-3; 8 nucleotides line up with TRBD2. With 1 base clipped from V and 4 bases from J, the junction kept 10 bases outside the gene matches. The CDR3 spans 17 residues. Germline CDR1 MGHDK, CDR2 SYGVNS. The CDR3 nucleotides read TGTGCCAGCAGTGAATCATGGAGCGGGAGATTGGCAGATACGCAGTATTTT. Its protein is CASSESWSGRLADTQYF.

V and J are TRBV6-1 and TRBJ1-5; the match to TRBD1 covers 8 bases. The CDR3 contains 15 residues. With V trimmed by 2 bases and J by 5 bases, 5 bases remained unmatched. Germline CDR1 is MNHNS and CDR2 is SASEGT. CDR3 nucleotides: TGTGCCAGCAGTGAATCAGGGGGCGCCGATCAGCCCCAGCATTTT. As protein: CASSESGGADQPQHF.

CDR3 DNA sequence: TGTGCCAGCTCACCCTACACAGGGGATGACTATGGCTACACCTTC. Amino acid sequence: CASSPYTGDDYGYTF. The rearrangement uses TRBV18 and TRBJ1-2; 7 positions agree with TRBD1. The J segment lost 3 bases and the V segment lost 3 bases, leaving 7 bases of the junction unmatched. CDR1 and CDR2 from the germline V gene are KGHSH and LQKENI. The CDR3 is 15 amino acids.

The J gene is TRBJ1-3, the V gene TRBV10-3, with D possibly matching TRBD1 (5 bases). The CDR3 runs to 14 residues. Trimming took off 0 bases at V and 6 bases at J, with 9 bases between the two ends. CDR1 ENHRY and CDR2 SYGVKD come from the germline V gene. The CDR3 DNA is TGTGCCATCAGTGAGTCTGGGGGGATAAACACCATATATTTT. This codes for CAISESGGINTIYF.

The chain is built from TRBV5-6 and TRBJ2-5, with a possible D match to TRBD2 (6 bases). The CDR3 extends over 13 amino acids. Per the germline V gene, CDR1 is SGHDT and CDR2 is YYEEEE. The V end was cut by 4 bases, the J end by 4 bases, with 11 bases between. In DNA form, the CDR3 reads TGTGCCAGCAGCCGGGGAGGTAGAGAGACCCAGTACTTC. Residues: CASSRGGRETQYF.

This chain joins TRBV9 and TRBJ2-7; possibly TRBD2 for D (6 bases). V lost 4 bases to trimming and J lost 2 bases, with 13 bases between them. Germline V gene lookup returns CDR1 SGDLS and CDR2 YYNGEE. The CDR3 loop spans 14 amino acids. The CDR3 coding sequence is TGTGCCAGCAGCACCCGGACGGGAGCCTACGAGCAGTACTTC. This encodes CASSTRTGAYEQYF.

Here the CDR3 reads CASSVQGSGNNEQFF. CDR3 coding DNA: TGTGCCAGCAGCGTACAGGGTAGCGGGAACAATGAGCAGTTCTTC. The chain has TRBV7-2 and TRBJ2-1, with TRBD2 identical over 8 bases. This CDR3 spans 15 amino acids. J gave up 5 bases and V 5 bases, and 8 bases lay outside the gene matches. Germline V gene sequence: CDR1 SGHTA, CDR2 FQGNSA.

The chain has TRBV2 and TRBJ2-7, with a tentative D call TRBD1 (6 bases). This CDR3 is built from 15 residues. Trimming removed 2 bases from V and 0 bases from J, with 11 bases in between. Germline V gives CDR1 SNHLY, CDR2 FYNNEI. CDR3 sequence: CASSELQGSSYEQYF. CDR3 nucleotides: TGTGCCAGCAGTGAATTGCAGGGGAGCTCCTACGAGCAGTACTTC.

The chain recombines TRBV7-3 with TRBJ1-1; weak D call: TRBD1 (6 bases). CDR3 length equals 15 residues. From germline, CDR1 is SGHTA and CDR2 FQGTGA. The V and J ends lost 5 bases and 1 base respectively, with 14 bases between them. CDR3 protein: CASSTGRGTNTEAFF. CDR3 DNA sequence: TGTGCCAGCAGCACAGGGCGCGGTACGAACACTGAAGCTTTCTTT.

The genes are TRBV2 and TRBJ1-1; 8 bases fit TRBD1. This CDR3 spans 14 amino acids. Germline trimming cut 2 bases from V and 1 base from J; bases unmatched to any gene: 0. Germline V lookup: CDR1 SNHLY, CDR2 FYNNEI. The CDR3 nucleotides read TGTGCCAGCAGTGAACAGGGGGCGAACACTGAAGCTTTCTTT. Residues: CASSEQGANTEAFF. The full variable domain, completed using reference TRBV2 and TRBJ1-1, is EPEVTQTPSHQVTQMGQEVILRCVPISNHLYFYWYRQILGQKVEFLVSFYNNEISEKSEIFDDQFSVERPDGSNFTLKIRSTKLEDSAMYFCASSEQGANTEAFFGQGTRLTVV.

This chain connects TRBV19 to TRBJ2-5; 12 bases line up with TRBD2. V lost 8 bases to trimming and J lost 4 bases; unmatched junction nucleotides: 8. The CDR3 extends over 15 amino acids. CDR1 is LNHDA, CDR2 SQIVND, per germline (reference sequence). CDR3 sequence (DNA): TGTGCCAGTCGCAGACTAGCGGGAGTAGGAGAGACCCAGTACTTC. Protein product: CASRRLAGVGETQYF. The full variable domain, in which reference TRBV19 and TRBJ2-5 provide the parts outside the CDR3, is DGGITQSPKYLFRKEGQNVTLSCEQNLNHDAMYWYRQDPGQGLRLIYYSQIVNDFQKGDIAEGYSVSREKKESFPLTVTSAQKNPTAFYLCASRRLAGVGETQYFGPGTRLLVL.

The CDR3 here is CASSLVNNEQFF. As DNA, the CDR3 is TGTGCCAGCAGCTTGGTAAACAATGAGCAGTTCTTC. The rearrangement links TRBV5-4 to TRBJ2-1; no reliable D call. This CDR3 is built from 12 residues. Looked up from germline, CDR1 is SGHNT and CDR2 is YYREEE (reference sequence). Between the trimmed V and J ends, which lost 0 bases and 5 bases, there was a span of 3 bases.

The V call is TRBV5-6, the J call TRBJ2-7; 12 bases align to TRBD2. This CDR3 is built from 15 residues. CDR1 SGHDT and CDR2 YYEEEE come from the germline V gene. The ends lost 2 bases at V and 2 bases at J; junction bases unmatched: 2. The CDR3 protein is CASSFPSGRAYEQYF. DNA of the CDR3: TGTGCCAGCAGCTTCCCTAGCGGGAGGGCCTACGAGCAGTACTTC. Based on the CDR3 plus reference TRBV5-6 and TRBJ2-7, the full variable domain is DAGVTQSPTHLIKTRGQQVTLRCSPKSGHDTVSWYQQALGQGPQFIFQYYEEEERQRGNFPDRFSGHQFPNYSSELNVNALLLGDSALYLCASSFPSGRAYEQYFGPGTRLTVT.

The gene calls are TRBV5-1 and TRBJ2-5, with 7 bases aligning to TRBD2. The junction had 8 bases not matched to a gene; V was cut back by 4 bases and J by 2 bases. This CDR3 has 15 amino acids. Per the germline V gene, CDR1 is SGHRS and CDR2 is YFSETQ. The CDR3 here is CASSELGLQQETQYF. The CDR3 DNA reads as TGCGCCAGCAGCGAGCTGGGACTACAGCAAGAGACCCAGTACTTC.

J is TRBJ1-4 and V is TRBV28; possibly TRBD1 for D (6 bases). CDR3 size: 15 residues. The V gene's germline CDR1 is MDHEN and CDR2 SYDVKM. V was shortened by 7 bases and J by 6 bases, with 18 bases between the two germline ends. This CDR3 reads CASMEVRGLDEKLFF. The DNA of the CDR3 is TGTGCCAGCATGGAAGTCAGGGGATTAGATGAAAAACTGTTTTTT. The variable domain in full, with the rest retrieved from reference TRBV28 and TRBJ1-4, is DVKVTQSSRYLVKRTGEKVFLECVQDMDHENMFWYRQDPGLGLRLIYFSYDVKMKEKGDIPEGYSVSREKKERFSLILESASTNQTSMYLCASMEVRGLDEKLFFGSGTQLSVL.

This clone was counted only a few times. The chain has TRBV5-1 and TRBJ1-2, with 9 bases aligning to TRBD1. The junction had 10 bases not matched to a gene; V was cut back by 1 base and J by 3 bases. Germline CDR1 and CDR2: SGHRS and YFSETQ. The CDR3 consists of 17 residues. CDR3 sequence reads: CASSLLGQGRPDYGYTF. In nucleotides, the CDR3 is TGCGCCAGCAGCTTGCTTGGACAGGGGCGTCCCGACTATGGCTACACCTTC.

The rearrangement uses TRBV6-5 and TRBJ1-5; D is unresolved. V lost 6 bases to trimming and J lost 7 bases, with 16 bases between them. This CDR3 has 14 amino acids. Germline V gene lookup returns CDR1 MNHEY and CDR2 SVGAGI. In DNA form, the CDR3 reads TGTGCCAGCAGAAGTGGAACGGAGGGCCAGCCCCAGCATTTT. It yields the protein CASRSGTEGQPQHF.

This clone was detected once. This chain connects TRBV6-5 to TRBJ1-2, with 7 bases that match TRBD1. Germline loops: CDR1 MNHEY, CDR2 SVGAGI. The junction had 7 bases not matched to a gene; V was cut back by 4 bases and J by 2 bases. The CDR3 has 15 residues. In DNA, the CDR3 is TGTGCCAGCAGTTCGACAGGGCTGGGGAACTATGGCTACACCTTC. It codes for CASSSTGLGNYGYTF.

CDR3 sequence: CATSRESGAPYEQYF. In nucleotides, the CDR3 is TGTGCCACCAGCAGAGAGTCAGGGGCCCCCTACGAGCAGTACTTC. The J gene is TRBJ2-7, the V gene TRBV15, with TRBD1 as a possible D gene (6 bases). Germline CDR1 reads LNHNV; CDR2 reads YYDKDF (reference sequence). Trimming pared 0 bases from V and 2 bases from J, leaving 11 bases between. This CDR3 has 15 residues.

V is TRBV5-1 and J is TRBJ1-1; D not certain. CDR1 and CDR2 (germline): SGHRS, YFSETQ. Trimming shortened V by 3 bases and J by 3 bases, and 12 bases separated the two germline ends. This CDR3 comprises 14 residues. The CDR3 sequence: CASSSKGGHTEAFF. The DNA of the CDR3 is TGCGCCAGCAGCTCAAAGGGAGGGCACACTGAAGCTTTCTTT.

CDR3 loop: CASSFGILRGYYGYTF. CDR3 DNA: TGTGCCAGCAGCTTCGGTATCCTTAGGGGCTACTATGGCTACACCTTC. The rearrangement joins TRBV5-6 to TRBJ1-2; perhaps TRBD1 as D (5 bases). Trimming shortened V by 2 bases and J by 3 bases, and 17 bases separated the two germline ends. CDR1 is SGHDT, CDR2 YYEEEE, per germline. The CDR3 is 16 amino acids. Full variable domain (remainder filled in from reference TRBV5-6 and TRBJ1-2): DAGVTQSPTHLIKTRGQQVTLRCSPKSGHDTVSWYQQALGQGPQFIFQYYEEEERQRGNFPDRFSGHQFPNYSSELNVNALLLGDSALYLCASSFGILRGYYGYTFGSGTRLTVV.

V and J are TRBV7-9 and TRBJ1-4; 10 nucleotides agree with TRBD1. CDR1 is SEHNR, CDR2 FQNEAQ, per germline (reference sequence). CDR3 length: 14 residues. V lost 6 bases to trimming and J lost 6 bases; unmatched junction nucleotides: 4. CDR3 sequence reads: CASSWDRGDEKLFF. The CDR3 nucleotides read TGTGCCAGCAGTTGGGACAGGGGAGATGAAAAACTGTTTTTT.

The rearrangement joins TRBV30 to TRBJ2-7, with 9 bases lining up with TRBD1. The CDR3 covers 14 residues. J lost 0 bases, V lost 7 bases, and 7 bases had no gene match. From germline, CDR1 is GTSNPN and CDR2 SVGIG (reference sequence). The CDR3: CALQGAPNSYEQYF. CDR3 in DNA: TGTGCCTTACAGGGGGCGCCGAACTCCTACGAGCAGTACTTC.

This chain connects TRBV19 to TRBJ2-7; 8 bases fit TRBD2. V gave up 3 bases and J gave up 0 bases; unmatched junction bases: 13. Germline CDR1 is LNHDA and CDR2 is SQIVND (reference sequence). CDR3 length equals 18 residues. DNA for the CDR3: TGTGCCAGTAGTATGAGGGCAACTAGCGGAACCAACTCCTACGAGCAGTACTTC. Its translation: CASSMRATSGTNSYEQYF.

V is TRBV5-1 and J is TRBJ1-3, with 9 positions matching TRBD1. This CDR3 is built from 14 residues. The V gene's germline CDR1 is SGHRS and CDR2 YFSETQ. Trimming at V came to 3 bases and at J to 5 bases, leaving 3 bases not matched to a gene. The chain's CDR3 is CASSSGQGRNTIYF. DNA for the CDR3: TGCGCCAGCAGCTCGGGACAGGGACGAAACACCATATATTTT. The full variable domain, in which reference TRBV5-1 and TRBJ1-3 provide the parts outside the CDR3, is KAGVTQTPRYLIKTRGQQVTLSCSPISGHRSVSWYQQTPGQGLQFLFEYFSETQRNKGNFPGRFSGRQFSNSRSEMNVSTLELGDSALYLCASSSGQGRNTIYFGEGSWLTVV.

J is TRBJ2-3 and V is TRBV4-2; a weak D match, TRBD2 (5 bases). Trimming cost V 3 bases and J 4 bases, with 17 bases left between them. The V gene's germline CDR1 is LGHNA and CDR2 YNFKEQ. There are 16 residues in the CDR3. In DNA, the CDR3 is TGTGCCAGCAGCCAGATACTAGGCTCATTCTCAGATACGCAGTATTTT. Its translation is CASSQILGSFSDTQYF.

This clone was detected once. This chain uses TRBV19 with TRBJ1-1; 9 bases agree with TRBD1. Germline CDR1 and CDR2: LNHDA and SQIVND (reference sequence). This CDR3 contains 14 residues. J was trimmed by 3 bases and V by 5 bases; bases with no gene match: 4. CDR3 nucleotides: TGTGCCAGTAGTGTTGACAGGGGGGACACTGAAGCTTTCTTT. Residues: CASSVDRGDTEAFF.